This T cell receptor (beta chain) comes out of a study of T-cell memory formation after mild COVID-19. This clonotype has more than one count but fewer than ten. TCRdb reprocessed the 5' RACE reads via MiXCR and lists one record per CDR3 protein. The sample lists roughly 560,000 distinct CDR3 sequences; about a fifth were seen once. This CDR3 is 13 amino acids long. Germline CDR1 reads LNHNV; CDR2 reads YYDKDF (reference sequence). The V gene lost 2 bases and the J gene lost 5 bases, with 6 bases spanning the gap. The source is an adult woman who had mild COVID-19 (a few samples of this study predate the infection). Cell type and time point are not known. The sequenced sample consisted of PBMCs or a T cell subset sorted from them (not recorded which). The V and J genes are TRBV15 and TRBJ2-2; no reliable D call. In DNA form, the CDR3 reads TGTGCCACCAGCAGATCGAGTACCGGGGAGCTGTTTTTT. Translating it yields CATSRSSTGELFF.